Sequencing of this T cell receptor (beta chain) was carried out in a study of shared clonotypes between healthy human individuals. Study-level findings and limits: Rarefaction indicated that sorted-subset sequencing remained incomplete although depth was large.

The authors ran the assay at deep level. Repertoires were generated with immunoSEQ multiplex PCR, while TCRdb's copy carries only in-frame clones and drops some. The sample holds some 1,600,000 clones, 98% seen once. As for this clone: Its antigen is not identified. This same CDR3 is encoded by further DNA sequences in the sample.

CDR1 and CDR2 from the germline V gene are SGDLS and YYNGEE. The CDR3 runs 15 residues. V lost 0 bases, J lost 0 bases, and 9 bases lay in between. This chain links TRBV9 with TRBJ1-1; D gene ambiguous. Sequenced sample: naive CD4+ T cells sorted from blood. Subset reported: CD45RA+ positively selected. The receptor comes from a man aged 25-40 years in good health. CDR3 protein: CASSVGGRLNTEAFF. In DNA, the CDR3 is TGTGCCAGCAGCGTAGGAGGACGTCTGAACACTGAAGCTTTCTTT.